This TCR beta chain stems from a study of T cell clonality in common variable immunodeficiency. Germline CDR1 and CDR2: DFQATT and SNEGSKA (reference sequence). V was pared by 2 bases and J by 4 bases, with 3 bases of the junction left unmatched. This CDR3 is built from 13 residues. Sequenced by immunoSEQ multiplex PCR; TCRdb stores in-frame clones only, minus some. This repertoire holds 40,000 to 45,000 clones, and none appear only once. This clone was counted at least ten times. The observed sequence ends 3 residues before the CDR3 terminus, with the missing tail filled in from the germline J gene. This rearrangement joins TRBV20-1 to TRBJ2-7; TRBD2 agrees at 9 bases. The clonotype comes from a person between 18 and 69 years old in good health. Sequencing was carried out using peripheral blood mononuclear cells. CDR3 sequence: CSARRLAVYEQYF. CDR3 DNA, as far as it was read: TGCAGTGCTAGAAGACTAGCGGTATACGAG.